The clone carrying this T cell receptor (beta chain) showed up just a few times. The sample originates from a study of T cells in Graves' hyperthyroidism and ophthalmopathy. Investigators excluded patients with uncontrolled infection, other autoimmune disease, pregnancy or lactation. Using around 10 ml of fresh peripheral blood, PBMCs were prepared. Amplified regions were TCR beta CDR3 sequences from RNA transcripts. HTBI primers were used for first-round RT-PCR of the TCR CDR3. From the multiplex PCR reads, TCRdb called clonotypes with MiXCR, one entry per CDR3 protein. This table holds about 500,000 distinct CDR3 sequences, around 15% found once. Input material: blood. This receptor was identified in a woman aged 25 to 39 with Graves' ophthalmopathy.

The DNA for the CDR3 is TGTGCCAGCAGCCCCTCGGGGGGCTACAATGAGCAGTTCTTC. Residues: CASSPSGGYNEQFF. The V and J genes are TRBV7-3 and TRBJ2-1, with TRBD2 identical over 7 bases. Germline trimming cut 5 bases from V and 3 bases from J; bases unmatched to any gene: 4. The CDR3 is made up of 14 amino acids. Germline CDR1 reads SGHTA; CDR2 reads FQGTGA.